This T cell receptor (beta chain) was identified during a study of shared clonotypes between healthy human individuals. Overall study results and limits: Compared with clonotypes that all four donors shared, non-shared clonotypes had lower generation probabilities. A handful of donors had around 5% of their naive CD4 clonotypes in common.

A remark on this clone: No antigen is known for it.

For each subset, genomic DNA was distributed in equal portions over several immunoSEQ plates. Using immunoSEQ multiplex PCR, the repertoire was profiled, and TCRdb retains in-frame clones only, with some absent. The data contain some 2,000,000 clones, 90% to 96% of them singletons. Trimming removed 3 bases at V and 6 bases at J, with 13 bases between. The CDR3 is 14 amino acids. In germline, CDR1 is LGHNA, CDR2 YSLEER. The clonotype comes from a man younger than 35 in good health. Sample: naive CD4+ T cells sorted from blood. Subset reported: CD45RA+ positively selected. The chain combines TRBV4-3 with TRBJ2-3; D may be TRBD1 (7 bases). The CDR3 coding sequence is TGCGCCAGCAGCCATGAACAGGGGAGGGATACGCAGTATTTT. Its translation: CASSHEQGRDTQYF.